The 31 T cell receptor beta chains presented below share a single source sample, sequenced in a study of response to subunit inactivated influenza vaccine. MiXCR, run by TCRdb on the RT-PCR reads, gives a single entry per CDR3 protein. This table holds hundreds of thousands of distinct CDR3 sequences, roughly 11% found once. This specimen consisted of PBMCs from blood, obtained roughly 48 days after vaccination. The receptors were sampled from a man between 50 and 59 years old who received an inactivated influenza vaccine.

This clonotype turned up a few times. V gene TRBV11-2 combines with J gene TRBJ2-2, with a weak D call TRBD1 (5 bases). This CDR3 region has 16 residues. Deletions cut 5 bases from V and 4 bases from J, with 17 bases between. Germline-derived CDR1 and CDR2 are SGHAT and FQNNGV. In DNA, the CDR3 is TGTGCCAGCAGCCCTTGGACACCCCAGGGCACCGGGGAGCTGTTTTTT. It yields the protein CASSPWTPQGTGELFF.

This clonotype has a handful of counts. The chain couples TRBV7-2 to TRBJ2-3; 10 nucleotides line up with TRBD2. Germline CDR1 is SGHTA and CDR2 is FQGNSA. CDR3 length: 15 amino acids. J was trimmed by 4 bases and V by 4 bases; bases with no gene match: 5. CDR3 in amino acids: CASSSSGSWADTQYF. CDR3 DNA sequence: TGTGCCAGCAGCTCTAGCGGGAGTTGGGCAGATACGCAGTATTTT.

The J gene is TRBJ2-1, the V gene TRBV20-1; TRBD2 aligns across 9 bases. CDR3 size: 14 residues. The germline CDR1 and CDR2 sequences are DFQATT and SNEGSKA (reference sequence). Trimming removed 0 bases from V and 9 bases from J; junction bases left unmatched: 6. The CDR3: CSAREGGGAGEQFF. The CDR3 nucleotides read TGCAGTGCTAGAGAGGGCGGGGGGGCCGGTGAGCAGTTCTTC.

This chain connects TRBV29-1 to TRBJ1-1; D is undetermined. Germline CDR1 is SQVTM and CDR2 is ANQGSEA. The CDR3 consists of 13 residues. The V end lost 4 bases, the J end lost 0 bases, and 9 bases lay between the germline ends. The CDR3 nucleotides are TGCAGCGTTGTGAGACTTGTGAACACTGAAGCTTTCTTT. Residues: CSVVRLVNTEAFF. The full variable domain, with the rest looked up from reference TRBV29-1 and TRBJ1-1, is SAVISQKPSRDICQRGTSLTIQCQVDSQVTMMFWYRQQPGQSLTLIATANQGSEATYESGFVIDKFPISRPNLTFSTLTVSNMSPEDSSIYLCSVVRLVNTEAFFGQGTRLTVV.

CDR3 in amino acids: CASSIPGSLSDTQYF. The CDR3 bases are TGTGCCAGCAGCATCCCTGGGAGTTTGTCAGATACGCAGTATTTT. The genes are TRBV7-2 and TRBJ2-3; a weak D match, TRBD2 (5 bases). Trimming removed 5 bases at V and 4 bases at J, with 16 bases between. The CDR3 consists of 15 residues. Germline V gene data show CDR1 as SGHTA and CDR2 as FQGNSA.

This clonotype was counted a few times. The chain employs TRBV10-3 and TRBJ2-7; D gene uncertain. The CDR3 totals 12 residues. The V and J ends lost 5 bases and 6 bases respectively, with 11 bases between them. CDR1 is ENHRY and CDR2 is SYGVKD in the germline V gene. The DNA of the CDR3 is TGTGCCATCAGTCCAATGAGAGGCGAGCAGTACTTC. It specifies CAISPMRGEQYF.

At least ten counts were recorded for this clonotype. The rearrangement uses TRBV5-6 and TRBJ2-1, with D possibly matching TRBD1 (5 bases). V was trimmed by 4 bases and J by 1 base, leaving 15 bases between them. This CDR3 comprises 16 residues. Germline V gene data show CDR1 as SGHDT and CDR2 as YYEEEE. The CDR3 here is CASSGQGIGSYNEQFF. CDR3 nucleotide sequence: TGTGCCAGCAGCGGGCAGGGTATCGGGTCCTACAATGAGCAGTTCTTC.

This clonotype was recorded only once. The J gene is TRBJ2-1, the V gene TRBV20-1; D might be TRBD1 or TRBD2, each matching 6 bases. CDR1 is DFQATT, CDR2 SNEGSKA, per germline (reference sequence). The CDR3 extends over 15 amino acids. V was shortened by 0 bases and J by 7 bases, with 16 bases between the two germline ends. As DNA, the CDR3 is TGCAGTGCTAGAGATAACGGGGGCATGGCGAATGAGCAGTTCTTC. This sequence encodes CSARDNGGMANEQFF.

This chain links TRBV12-3 or TRBV12-4 with TRBJ2-1, with 8 positions matching TRBD2. The CDR3 sequence is 11 residues long. The trim removed 8 bases at V and 8 bases at J, leaving 2 bases unmatched. CDR3 amino acids: CASQAGDEQFF. DNA for the CDR3: TGTGCCAGCCAAGCGGGGGATGAGCAGTTCTTC.

The rearrangement joins TRBV28 to TRBJ2-7; 9 positions agree with TRBD2. CDR3 size: 15 residues. The junction had 7 bases not matched to a gene; V was cut back by 4 bases and J by 3 bases. Germline V gives CDR1 MDHEN, CDR2 SYDVKM. The CDR3 loop is CASSSPAGGNYEQYF. CDR3 nucleotides: TGTGCCAGCAGTTCCCCGGCGGGAGGGAACTACGAGCAGTACTTC.

This clonotype was counted only a few times. The J gene is TRBJ2-1, the V gene TRBV13; D tentatively reads TRBD1 or TRBD2 (5 bases each). The CDR3 has 14 residues. Germline assignment: CDR1 PRHDT and CDR2 FYEKMQ (reference sequence). The germline V and J ends were trimmed by 2 bases and 9 bases, with 14 bases remaining between them. The CDR3: CASSLLAGSGEQFF. DNA for the CDR3: TGTGCCAGCAGCTTACTAGCAGGGTCGGGTGAGCAGTTCTTC.

This sequence joins TRBV12-3 or TRBV12-4 and TRBJ2-7; the D call may be TRBD1 or TRBD2 (6 bases each). The CDR3 extends over 14 amino acids. Between the trimmed V and J ends, which lost 1 base and 7 bases, there was a span of 14 bases. CDR3 in DNA: TGTGCCAGCAGTTTAGAGGCAGGGGCGGGGGAGCAGTACTTC. Its translation: CASSLEAGAGEQYF.

This clonotype was found many times. V and J are TRBV29-1 and TRBJ2-1, with 9 nucleotides matching TRBD1. J gave up 8 bases and V 8 bases, and 13 bases lay outside the gene matches. CDR1 and CDR2 (germline): SQVTM, ANQGSEA. This CDR3 spans 14 amino acids. The CDR3 region has the DNA TGCAGCATAATAGACAGGGGGTCGAGCTATGAGCAGTTCTTC. Translated: CSIIDRGSSYEQFF.

This chain links TRBV7-2 with TRBJ2-2, with TRBD1 matching 9 bases. V gave up 3 bases and J gave up 7 bases; unmatched junction bases: 6. Looked up from germline, CDR1 is SGHTA and CDR2 is FQGNSA. There are 15 residues in the CDR3. CDR3 region: CASSFAGQGGGELFF. The CDR3 DNA sequence: TGTGCCAGCAGCTTCGCGGGACAGGGTGGCGGGGAGCTGTTTTTT.

This chain connects TRBV4-3 to TRBJ2-1, with 11 nucleotides matching TRBD1. This CDR3 region has 15 residues. Trimming removed 5 bases from V and 4 bases from J; junction bases left unmatched: 4. Looked up from germline, CDR1 is LGHNA and CDR2 is YSLEER. Here the CDR3 reads CASSTDRGPYNEQFF. The CDR3 bases are TGCGCCAGCAGCACGGACAGGGGGCCATACAATGAGCAGTTCTTC.

The chain couples TRBV9 to TRBJ2-3; no clear D gene. Deletions cut 0 bases from V and 0 bases from J, with 8 bases between. Germline CDR1 and CDR2: SGDLS and YYNGEE. The CDR3 extends over 15 amino acids. The CDR3: CASSVEGPSTDTQYF. For the CDR3, the DNA is TGTGCCAGCAGCGTAGAAGGTCCTAGCACAGATACGCAGTATTTT.

The chain joins TRBV28 to TRBJ1-6, with TRBD1 identical over 9 bases. The CDR3 sequence is 12 residues long. The germline V gene encodes CDR1 MDHEN and CDR2 SYDVKM. V trimming: 8 bases; J trimming: 15 bases; junction bases outside the gene matches: 8. This CDR3 reads CASSRTGDVLHF. The CDR3 DNA reads as TGTGCCAGCTCCAGGACAGGGGACGTCCTCCACTTT. Full variable domain (rest looked up from reference TRBV28 and TRBJ1-6): DVKVTQSSRYLVKRTGEKVFLECVQDMDHENMFWYRQDPGLGLRLIYFSYDVKMKEKGDIPEGYSVSREKKERFSLILESASTNQTSMYLCASSRTGDVLHFGNGTRLTVT.

V usage is TRBV28 and J usage is TRBJ2-5, with no clear D. Per germline, CDR1 MDHEN and CDR2 SYDVKM. V dropped 3 bases and J dropped 2 bases, with 7 bases sitting between them. The CDR3 runs to 13 residues. In nucleotides, the CDR3 is TGTGCCAGCAGTTTTTATATACAAGAGACCCAGTACTTC. As protein: CASSFYIQETQYF.

The chain recombines TRBV6-2 or TRBV6-3 with TRBJ2-3, with D possibly called TRBD1 or TRBD2 (5 bases each). This CDR3 is built from 14 residues. Trimming took 7 bases from V and 5 from J, leaving 16 bases between them. Germline V gene data show CDR1 as MNHEY and CDR2 as SVGEGT. The CDR3 nucleotides are TGTGCCAGCACCCCCGGGACGGAGAGAGATACGCAGTATTTT. Residues: CASTPGTERDTQYF.

J is TRBJ2-7 and V is TRBV12-3 or TRBV12-4, with 15 bases that match TRBD2. Trimming at V came to 6 bases and at J to 3 bases, leaving 9 bases not matched to a gene. CDR3 length: 17 amino acids. DNA for the CDR3: TGTGCCAGCAGCCGGACTAGCGGGGGGGGGACCTTCTACGAGCAGTACTTC. Protein sequence: CASSRTSGGGTFYEQYF.

This clonotype showed up many times. This chain uses TRBV10-3 with TRBJ2-1; D call uncertain. The CDR3 has 14 residues. Per germline, CDR1 ENHRY and CDR2 SYGVKD. Trimming removed 0 bases at V and 6 bases at J, with 9 bases between. The CDR3 loop is CAISESAAFNEQFF. CDR3 sequence (DNA): TGTGCCATCAGTGAGTCGGCAGCTTTCAATGAGCAGTTCTTC.

There are a few counts of this clonotype. CDR3 protein: CASSPARQNSGNTIYF. The DNA of the CDR3 is TGTGCCAGCAGCCCTGCCCGACAGAACTCTGGAAACACCATATATTTT. The chain couples TRBV7-9 to TRBJ1-3; weak D call: TRBD1 (5 bases). Germline CDR1 and CDR2: SEHNR and FQNEAQ (reference sequence). The germline V and J ends were trimmed by 5 bases and 0 bases, with 14 bases remaining between them. CDR3 size: 16 residues.

This clonotype was seen only a few times. The rearrangement joins TRBV29-1 to TRBJ2-1; 14 nucleotides line up with TRBD2. This CDR3 comprises 17 residues. The V segment lost 0 bases and the J segment 5 bases; nucleotides outside the gene matches: 6. Per the germline V gene, CDR1 is SQVTM and CDR2 is ANQGSEA. This CDR3 is CSVEDLTSGRVNNEQFF. The CDR3 DNA reads TGCAGCGTTGAAGATCTGACTAGCGGGAGGGTTAACAATGAGCAGTTCTTC.

The chain employs TRBV5-1 and TRBJ1-4; tentative D call: TRBD1 (5 bases). The V and J ends lost 3 bases and 5 bases respectively, with 11 bases between them. From germline, CDR1 is SGHRS and CDR2 YFSETQ. This CDR3 comprises 14 residues. CDR3: CASSSQDSNEKLFF. The CDR3 DNA reads as TGCGCCAGCAGCTCACAGGATTCCAATGAAAAACTGTTTTTT. The full variable domain, completed using reference TRBV5-1 and TRBJ1-4, is KAGVTQTPRYLIKTRGQQVTLSCSPISGHRSVSWYQQTPGQGLQFLFEYFSETQRNKGNFPGRFSGRQFSNSRSEMNVSTLELGDSALYLCASSSQDSNEKLFFGSGTQLSVL.

This clonotype has just a few counts. The rearrangement joins TRBV5-1 to TRBJ1-2; 7 positions agree with TRBD1. This CDR3 contains 14 residues. The trim removed 2 bases at V and 6 bases at J, leaving 7 bases unmatched. Germline CDR1 SGHRS, CDR2 YFSETQ. CDR3 loop: CASSFRQGSHGYTF. The CDR3 DNA sequence: TGCGCCAGCAGCTTCAGACAGGGCTCTCATGGCTACACCTTC. Based on the CDR3 plus reference TRBV5-1 and TRBJ1-2, the full variable domain is KAGVTQTPRYLIKTRGQQVTLSCSPISGHRSVSWYQQTPGQGLQFLFEYFSETQRNKGNFPGRFSGRQFSNSRSEMNVSTLELGDSALYLCASSFRQGSHGYTFGSGTRLTVV.

This chain links TRBV6-2 or TRBV6-3 with TRBJ2-1; TRBD1 aligns across 7 bases. V lost 10 bases, J lost 3 bases, and 9 bases stayed unmatched. The CDR3 consists of 14 residues. The V gene's germline CDR1 is MNHEY and CDR2 SVGEGT. In nucleotides, the CDR3 is TGTGCCACCGACAGGGATCGAGGCTACAATGAGCAGTTCTTC. Protein product: CATDRDRGYNEQFF.

The chain uses TRBV7-2 and TRBJ2-5; TRBD2 matches 16 bases. Germline CDR1 SGHTA, CDR2 FQGNSA. J gave up 5 bases and V 4 bases, and 7 bases lay outside the gene matches. The CDR3 sequence is 17 residues long. CDR3 residues: CASSWGLAGGPGETQYF. In DNA, the CDR3 is TGTGCCAGCAGCTGGGGACTAGCGGGAGGGCCGGGTGAGACCCAGTACTTC.

This clonotype was counted a few times. V and J are TRBV2 and TRBJ1-6; D is possibly TRBD1 (5 bases). V dropped 2 bases and J dropped 4 bases, with 15 bases sitting between them. Germline-derived CDR1 and CDR2 are SNHLY and FYNNEI. The CDR3 has 17 amino acids. The CDR3 bases are TGTGCCAGCAGTGAATATGTTGGGGGTCTTTATAATTCACCCCTCCACTTT. It encodes CASSEYVGGLYNSPLHF.

The rearrangement uses TRBV20-1 and TRBJ2-5; no firm D call. V lost 1 base to trimming and J lost 1 base, with 10 bases between them. The CDR3 sequence is 14 residues long. Per the germline V gene, CDR1 is DFQATT and CDR2 is SNEGSKA (reference sequence). This chain's CDR3 is CSARVPGLQETQYF. CDR3 sequence (DNA): TGCAGTGCTAGAGTCCCCGGGCTCCAAGAGACCCAGTACTTC.

The CDR3 region has the DNA TGTGCCAGCAGCTTAGCGAGGGGGGGCAGCTACGAGCAGTACTTC. Amino acids: CASSLARGGSYEQYF. The rearrangement joins TRBV7-9 to TRBJ2-7, with TRBD2 as a possible D gene (7 bases). Germline CDR1 SEHNR, CDR2 FQNEAQ (reference sequence). V shed 0 bases and J shed 3 bases, with 12 bases lying between them. The CDR3 loop spans 15 amino acids.

This clonotype was observed many times. This chain joins TRBV12-3 or TRBV12-4 and TRBJ1-6; the D is unclear. The CDR3 length is 12 residues. Trimming pared 5 bases from V and 12 bases from J, leaving 11 bases between. The CDR3 protein is CASSPPGVPLHF. The CDR3 DNA reads as TGTGCCAGCAGTCCACCCGGGGTACCCCTCCACTTT.